The source of this T cell receptor beta chain is a study of PD-1 blockade in classical Hodgkin lymphoma. General observations from the study: A significant rise in TCR diversity was seen by C4D1 for CD4+ cells but not for CD8+ cells. Reported baseline diversity: healthy donors highest, relapsed/refractory patients lowest.

This CDR3 comprises 16 residues. V dropped 1 base and J dropped 2; count of bases not matched to a gene: 6. Looked up from germline, CDR1 is SGHTA and CDR2 is FQGNSA. Judged by abundance, this clone is medium-sized. Its antigen remains unknown. Time point noted: cycle 4 day 1 (C4D1), after about 6 weeks of nivolumab. All patients relapsed after autologous stem cell transplantation, and brentuximab vedotin exposure varied. Complete response, partial response or progressive disease was recorded as best response. The table came from immunoSEQ multiplex PCR; TCRdb's copy has only in-frame clones and leaves some out. This table has about 44,000 clones, roughly 70% appearing once.

The clonotype was recovered from a human donor with classical Hodgkin lymphoma. The sample in question was peripheral blood mononuclear cells (PBMCs), obtained before the fourth cycle of nivolumab. The chain employs TRBV7-2 and TRBJ2-5; 8 bases match TRBD2. The CDR3, as DNA: TGTGCCAGCAGCTTAGTTAGGTCGGGGGGGCAAGAGACCCAGTACTTC. It yields the protein CASSLVRSGGQETQYF.